This T cell receptor beta chain was documented in a study of cytomegalovirus exposure and HLA in healthy donors. The CDR3 length is 17 residues. The V segment lost 1 base and the J segment 3 bases; nucleotides outside the gene matches: 10. Germline V CDR1 and CDR2: LGHNA, YNFKEQ. With 60 Vbeta and 13 Jbeta primers, the PCR was carried out. The repertoire was sequenced with immunoSEQ multiplex PCR; TCRdb's copy has only in-frame clones and lacks some. The table shows about 140,000 clones, with over 75% occurring only once. This receptor was obtained from a woman aged 35 to 49 in good health and CMV-seronegative. Material: PBMCs. This chain uses TRBV4-2 with TRBJ2-3, with 7 bases fitting TRBD1. The DNA of the CDR3 is TGTGCCAGCAGCCAAGCGCTTAACAGGGGTGGGACAGATACGCAGTATTTT. Encoded protein: CASSQALNRGGTDTQYF.